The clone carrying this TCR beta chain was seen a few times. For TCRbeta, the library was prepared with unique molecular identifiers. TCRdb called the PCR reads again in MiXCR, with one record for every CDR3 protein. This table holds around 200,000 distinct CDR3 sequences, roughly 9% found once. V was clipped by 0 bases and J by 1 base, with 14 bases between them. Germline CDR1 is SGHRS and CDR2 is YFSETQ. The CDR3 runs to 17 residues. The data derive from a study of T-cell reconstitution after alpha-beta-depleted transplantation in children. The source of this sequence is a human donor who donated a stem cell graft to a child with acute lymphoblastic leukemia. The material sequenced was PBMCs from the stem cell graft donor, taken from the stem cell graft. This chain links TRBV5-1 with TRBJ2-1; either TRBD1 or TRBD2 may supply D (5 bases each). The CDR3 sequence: CASSLAVRGGSYNEQFF. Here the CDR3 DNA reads TGCGCCAGCAGCTTGGCCGTTCGGGGCGGTTCCTACAATGAGCAGTTCTTC. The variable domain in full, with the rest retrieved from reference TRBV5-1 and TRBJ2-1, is KAGVTQTPRYLIKTRGQQVTLSCSPISGHRSVSWYQQTPGQGLQFLFEYFSETQRNKGNFPGRFSGRQFSNSRSEMNVSTLELGDSALYLCASSLAVRGGSYNEQFFGPGTRLTVL.